This T cell receptor beta chain was recorded in a study of blood T cell repertoires in COVID-19. Clones were sequenced by immunoSEQ multiplex PCR, and TCRdb holds only the in-frame ones, with some missing. The table has under 250,000 clones, about 80% seen once; the top ten hold 2% to 2.5%. V shed 5 bases and J shed 7 bases, with 17 bases lying between them. The germline V gene encodes CDR1 MDHEN and CDR2 SYDVKM. This CDR3 region has 14 residues. Material: peripheral blood. The gene calls are TRBV28 and TRBJ2-5, with D maybe TRBD2 (6 bases). This TCR derives from a woman between 55 and 75 years old with acute or convalescent COVID-19. CDR3 residues: CASSASGGAGTQYF. The CDR3 DNA is TGTGCCAGCAGTGCCTCAGGAGGAGCGGGGACCCAGTACTTC.